The 26 T cell receptor beta chains presented below share a single source sample, sequenced in a study of T cell responses to AZD1222 COVID-19 vaccine. Produced via immunoSEQ multiplex PCR; TCRdb's table is partial and in-frame only. The sample has about 120,000 clones, about 80% seen once. The sample was peripheral blood, taken on day 0 of AZD1222 vaccination. These receptors were taken from an adult in good health.

The rearrangement uses TRBV5-4 and TRBJ2-1, with D uncertain. This CDR3 is 12 amino acids long. Per germline, CDR1 SGHNT and CDR2 YYREEE (reference sequence). V was clipped by 0 bases and J by 8 bases, with 6 bases between them. The CDR3 DNA is TGTGCCAGCAGCTTGGTCCAGGATGAGCAGTTCTTC. As protein: CASSLVQDEQFF.

The chain is built from TRBV28 and TRBJ1-6, with 8 bases matching TRBD1. The trim removed 8 bases at V and 4 bases at J, leaving 7 bases unmatched. Looked up from germline, CDR1 is MDHEN and CDR2 is SYDVKM. CDR3 length equals 15 residues. The CDR3 bases are TGTGCCAGCCGGACAGGGTCTCCATATAATTCACCCCTCCACTTT. It codes for CASRTGSPYNSPLHF.

The chain employs TRBV7-6 and TRBJ2-1; 8 nucleotides align to TRBD2. The CDR3 is 18 residues long. From germline, CDR1 is SGHVS and CDR2 FNYEAQ. V was pared by 0 bases and J by 5 bases, with 12 bases of the junction left unmatched. The CDR3 region is CASSLAGASGYRNNEQFF. The CDR3 DNA sequence: TGTGCCAGCAGCTTAGCGGGGGCTAGCGGGTATAGAAACAATGAGCAGTTCTTC.

A few counts support this clone. The chain couples TRBV30 to TRBJ1-2; D gene uncertain. There are 12 residues in the CDR3. Germline CDR1 is GTSNPN and CDR2 is SVGIG (reference sequence). Between the trimmed V and J ends, which lost 2 bases and 4 bases, there was a span of 8 bases. In DNA form, the CDR3 reads TGTGCCTGGAGTTTAGAGGGCTATGGCTACACCTTC. The encoded protein is CAWSLEGYGYTF. Full variable domain (rest looked up from reference TRBV30 and TRBJ1-2): SQTIHQWPATLVQPVGSPLSLECTVEGTSNPNLYWYRQAAGRGLQLLFYSVGIGQISSEVPQNLSASRPQDRQFILSSKKLLLSDSGFYLCAWSLEGYGYTFGSGTRLTVV.

V is TRBV5-6 and J is TRBJ2-7; a possible D gene is TRBD2 (6 bases). The CDR3 runs 19 residues. Germline-derived CDR1 and CDR2 are SGHDT and YYEEEE. V lost 1 base to trimming and J lost 1 base, with 24 bases between them. CDR3 in DNA: TGTGCCAGCAGCTTGTTCGTCCGGAGGGTCGGCCGAAAATCCTACGAGCAGTACTTC. It specifies CASSLFVRRVGRKSYEQYF. Full variable domain (outside the CDR3, taken from reference TRBV5-6 and TRBJ2-7): DAGVTQSPTHLIKTRGQQVTLRCSPKSGHDTVSWYQQALGQGPQFIFQYYEEEERQRGNFPDRFSGHQFPNYSSELNVNALLLGDSALYLCASSLFVRRVGRKSYEQYFGPGTRLTVT.

A few counts support this clone. The chain uses TRBV7-2 and TRBJ1-5; a possible D gene is TRBD1 (6 bases). CDR1 is SGHTA, CDR2 FQGNSA, per germline. The CDR3 extends over 17 amino acids. The V and J ends lost 10 bases and 2 bases respectively, with 24 bases between them. CDR3 DNA: TGTGCCACCCCCTTACGGTCAGGGGAGGTTCGCAATCAGCCCCAGCATTTT. Its protein is CATPLRSGEVRNQPQHF.

The chain uses TRBV6-5 and TRBJ2-3, with D tentatively TRBD1 or TRBD2 (5 bases each). Trimming removed 8 bases at V and 9 bases at J, with 18 bases between. Per the germline V gene, CDR1 is MNHEY and CDR2 is SVGAGI. The CDR3 length is 13 residues. The CDR3 DNA follows: TGTGCCAGCGGGGCAGCGGCTTATGGGACGCAGTATTTT. It encodes CASGAAAYGTQYF.

This chain connects TRBV2 to TRBJ1-1; unclear D gene. This CDR3 region has 13 residues. Germline V gene sequence: CDR1 SNHLY, CDR2 FYNNEI. Trimming removed 4 bases from V and 5 bases from J, with 11 bases in between. For the CDR3, the DNA is TGTGCCAGCAGTGGTGAAGGGCTTACTGAAGCTTTCTTT. Translation gives CASSGEGLTEAFF.

This clone was detected a few times. This chain connects TRBV7-2 to TRBJ2-3, with TRBD1 matching over 12 bases. The CDR3 runs to 16 residues. CDR1 SGHTA and CDR2 FQGNSA come from the germline V gene. V was clipped by 4 bases and J by 2 bases; unmatched bases: 4. The CDR3 nucleotides read TGTGCCAGCAGCTGGCCGGGACAGGGGGCCACAGATACGCAGTATTTT. Protein product: CASSWPGQGATDTQYF.

This clone was seen once. The genes are TRBV5-4 and TRBJ1-2, with 7 nucleotides matching TRBD1. Germline V CDR1 and CDR2: SGHNT, YYREEE (reference sequence). V lost 4 bases and J lost 4; bases outside the gene matches: 4. This CDR3 contains 13 residues. Here the CDR3 DNA reads TGTGCCAGCAGCCTCACAGGGGCCTATGGCTACACCTTC. The encoded protein is CASSLTGAYGYTF.

The gene calls are TRBV30 and TRBJ2-1; D uncertain. The CDR3 extends over 10 amino acids. Germline-derived CDR1 and CDR2 are GTSNPN and SVGIG (reference sequence). The V and J ends lost 5 bases and 9 bases respectively, with 8 bases between them. The CDR3 coding sequence is TGTGCCTGGGGACGACGTGAGCAGTTCTTC. This encodes CAWGRREQFF.

V usage is TRBV5-1 and J usage is TRBJ1-1; 7 nucleotides match TRBD1. Germline loops: CDR1 SGHRS, CDR2 YFSETQ. This CDR3 is 14 amino acids long. Trimming at V came to 10 bases and at J to 4 bases, leaving 13 bases not matched to a gene. The DNA of the CDR3 is TGCGCCTCTCAAGAGGGGGCTAGTAGCACTGAAGCTTTCTTT. Its translation is CASQEGASSTEAFF.

The chain employs TRBV11-3 and TRBJ2-2; D possibly corresponds to TRBD2 (6 bases). The ends were cut back, 2 bases at V and 0 bases at J, with 7 bases in the middle. CDR1 and CDR2 (germline): SGHNT, YENEEA. The CDR3 length is 15 residues. CDR3 amino acids: CASSLRGTNTGELFF. DNA of the CDR3: TGTGCCAGCAGCTTACGGGGGACGAACACCGGGGAGCTGTTTTTT.

The chain carries TRBV6-5 and TRBJ1-6, with D possibly matching TRBD1 (6 bases). Looked up from germline, CDR1 is MNHEY and CDR2 is SVGAGI. The CDR3 spans 15 residues. V was shortened by 11 bases and J by 11 bases, with 25 bases between the two germline ends. As DNA, the CDR3 is TGTGCCGTCCAAGATCGGTGGCAGGGGAGGGCACCCCTCCACTTT. The encoded protein is CAVQDRWQGRAPLHF.

V gene TRBV7-8 combines with J gene TRBJ1-2; 7 positions match TRBD1. CDR3 size: 13 residues. Germline CDR1 and CDR2: SGHVS and FQNEAQ. Unmatched junction bases numbered 4, after V lost 5 bases and J lost 4 bases. CDR3 nucleotides: TGTGCCAGCAGCCTCGGGACAGTCTATGGCTACACCTTC. Protein product: CASSLGTVYGYTF.

CDR3 amino acids: CASSESDTQGLGYGYTF. CDR3 nucleotides: TGCGCCAGCAGTGAGTCGGATACACAGGGGCTGGGCTATGGCTACACCTTC. The chain employs TRBV10-2 and TRBJ1-2; 7 bases fit TRBD1. This CDR3 region has 17 residues. The germline gives CDR1 WSHSY, CDR2 SAAADI. J gave up 4 bases and V 0 bases, and 11 bases lay outside the gene matches.

The genes are TRBV6-5 and TRBJ1-3; D remains unclear. The V end lost 6 bases, the J end lost 1 base, and 7 bases lay between the germline ends. Germline V CDR1 and CDR2: MNHEY, SVGAGI. This CDR3 region has 13 residues. The CDR3 coding sequence is TGTGCCAGCAGGGACCTTTCTGGAAACACCATATATTTT. Protein sequence: CASRDLSGNTIYF.

This clone appeared a single time. The V call is TRBV11-2, the J call TRBJ1-4; D remains unclear. The length of the CDR3 is 15 residues. The germline V and J ends were trimmed by 1 base and 5 bases, with 11 bases remaining between them. Germline CDR1 is SGHAT and CDR2 is FQNNGV. The CDR3 region has the DNA TGTGCCAGCAGCTTAGGTCTCCCTGGGAATGAAAAACTGTTTTTT. This sequence encodes CASSLGLPGNEKLFF.

The CDR3 nucleotides read TGCGCCAGCAGCTTGGTATGGGGGAACACTGAAGCTTTCTTT. This encodes CASSLVWGNTEAFF. This sequence joins TRBV5-1 and TRBJ1-1, with unresolved D. Germline CDR1 SGHRS, CDR2 YFSETQ. Between the trimmed V and J ends, which lost 0 bases and 1 base, there was a span of 7 bases. CDR3 length equals 14 residues.

The chain has TRBV19 and TRBJ2-3, with D unresolved. This CDR3 region has 13 residues. V was trimmed by 1 base and J by 6 bases, leaving 8 bases between them. In germline, CDR1 is LNHDA, CDR2 SQIVND (reference sequence). CDR3 protein: CASSIASRDTQYF. DNA for the CDR3: TGTGCCAGTAGTATAGCCAGTAGGGATACGCAGTATTTT.

The chain joins TRBV18 to TRBJ1-1; D remains ambiguous. The CDR3 runs to 11 residues. Per germline, CDR1 KGHSH and CDR2 LQKENI. V was pared by 1 base and J by 8 bases, with 5 bases between. The CDR3 here is CASSPRAEAFF. The CDR3 nucleotides read TGTGCCAGCTCACCACGGGCGGAAGCTTTCTTT. Supplemented by reference TRBV18 and TRBJ1-1, the full variable domain reads NAGVMQNPRHLVRRRGQEARLRCSPMKGHSHVYWYRQLPEEGLKFMVYLQKENIIDESGMPKERFSAEFPKEGPSILRIQQVVRGDSAAYFCASSPRAEAFFGQGTRLTVV.

The V call is TRBV24-1, the J call TRBJ2-2, with D unresolved. Germline V gene sequence: CDR1 KGHDR, CDR2 SFDVKD. This CDR3 comprises 17 residues. Trimming took 4 bases from V and 6 from J, leaving 20 bases between them. The CDR3 here is CATSDPAGRVQAGELFF. The CDR3 DNA follows: TGTGCCACCAGTGACCCTGCCGGTCGGGTTCAGGCCGGGGAGCTGTTTTTT.

The chain has TRBV15 and TRBJ2-2, with a weak D call TRBD2 (5 bases). The V end lost 5 bases, the J end lost 3 bases, and 13 bases lay between the germline ends. The CDR3 has 15 amino acids. CDR1 and CDR2 (germline): LNHNV, YYDKDF (reference sequence). The chain's CDR3 is CATSSRTGYTGELFF. CDR3 DNA: TGTGCCACCAGCTCACGAACGGGGTACACCGGGGAGCTGTTTTTT.

The rearrangement links TRBV25-1 to TRBJ1-5; 7 bases map to TRBD1. CDR3 length: 15 residues. CDR1 MGHDK and CDR2 SYGVNS come from the germline V gene. Losses at the gene ends were 0 bases for V and 6 bases for J; bases not matched to a gene: 5. The CDR3 loop is CASSEYEGAGQPQHF. The CDR3 nucleotides are TGTGCCAGCAGTGAATACGAGGGGGCGGGTCAGCCCCAGCATTTT.

This chain uses TRBV7-2 with TRBJ2-1, with a tentative D call TRBD2 (6 bases). Germline V lookup: CDR1 SGHTA, CDR2 FQGNSA. CDR3 length: 15 amino acids. Trimming removed 1 base at V and 8 bases at J, with 15 bases between. This CDR3 reads CASSLVAGSNYEQFF. CDR3 DNA sequence: TGTGCCAGCAGCTTAGTGGCGGGGAGTAATTATGAGCAGTTCTTC.

This chain links TRBV5-6 with TRBJ1-5, with 7 nucleotides matching TRBD1. V shed 4 bases and J 2 bases; nucleotides not matched to a gene: 9. The CDR3 runs 16 residues. Germline assignment: CDR1 SGHDT and CDR2 YYEEEE. CDR3 sequence reads: CASSISGGGGNQPQHF. In DNA, the CDR3 is TGTGCCAGCAGCATTAGTGGAGGGGGCGGCAATCAGCCCCAGCATTTT.